In this sample, the clone carrying this T cell receptor (beta chain) turned up once. What it recognizes is unknown. The V end lost 3 bases, the J end lost 2 bases, and 11 bases lay between the germline ends. This CDR3 is built from 15 residues. Germline CDR1 is SGHVS and CDR2 is FNYEAQ. Produced via immunoSEQ multiplex PCR; TCRdb's table is partial and in-frame only. Of approximately 360,000 clones in the sample, 80% to 90% were seen once. Regarding treatment: roughly 19 received Ad26.COV2.S at low or high dose, single or two shots; about 5 received placebo; per-sample allocation not given. Following the first vaccine or placebo injection, samples were taken on day 63. The sample originates from a study of Ad26.COV2.S vaccination and SARS-CoV-2 variants. Across the study: By the intramuscular route, Ad26.COV2.S was given once, or twice 56 days apart.

Study-level points and caveats: Total T cell responses were possibly underestimated by TCR breadth and depth analyses.

V gene TRBV7-6 combines with J gene TRBJ1-3; D is perhaps TRBD1 (5 bases). This receptor was identified in a person between 18 and 60 years old who received the Ad26.COV2.S COVID-19 vaccine or a placebo. Sequences were derived from peripheral blood, sampled in a trial of Ad26.COV2.S vaccine versus placebo. CDR3 region: CASSLRGRAGNTIYF. DNA for the CDR3: TGTGCCAGCAGCTTGAGGGGCAGGGCTGGAAACACCATATATTTT.